The entry that follows covers one T cell receptor beta chain sequence. Its antigen is not known. It was with 60 Vbeta and 13 Jbeta primers that the PCR ran. Libraries were prepared by immunoSEQ multiplex PCR; TCRdb keeps only in-frame clonotypes and omits some of them. In total, the table holds some 150,000 clones. The data stem from a study of cytomegalovirus exposure and HLA in healthy donors. Study-level points and caveats: After further analysis at a later stage, 15,000 to 20,000 TCR beta sequences were associated with HLA alleles at 0.05 false discovery rate.

The V segment lost 10 bases and the J segment 5 bases; nucleotides outside the gene matches: 8. The germline V gene encodes CDR1 ENHRY and CDR2 SYGVKD. The CDR3 runs 15 residues. The chain has TRBV10-3 and TRBJ2-5, with TRBD2 identical over 15 bases. The sequenced sample was PBMCs. The TCR originated in a man in his forties or fifties in good health and CMV-seronegative. The CDR3 sequence is CATRTSGGARETQYF. DNA for the CDR3: TGTGCCACCCGGACTAGCGGGGGGGCCAGGGAGACCCAGTACTTC.